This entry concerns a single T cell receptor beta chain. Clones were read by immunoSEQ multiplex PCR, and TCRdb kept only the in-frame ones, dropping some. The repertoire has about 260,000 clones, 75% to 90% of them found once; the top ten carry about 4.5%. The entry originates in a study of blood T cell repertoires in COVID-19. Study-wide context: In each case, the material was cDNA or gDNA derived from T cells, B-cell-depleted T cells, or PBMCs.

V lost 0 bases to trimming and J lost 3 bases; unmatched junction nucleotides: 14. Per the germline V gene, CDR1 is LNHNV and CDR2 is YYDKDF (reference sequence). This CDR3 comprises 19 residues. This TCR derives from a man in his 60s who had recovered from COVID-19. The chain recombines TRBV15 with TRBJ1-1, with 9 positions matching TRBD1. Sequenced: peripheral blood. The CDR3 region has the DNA TGTGCCACCAGCAGAGATTTTCTCTCGCTGGGACAGGGCTACACTGAAGCTTTCTTT. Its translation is CATSRDFLSLGQGYTEAFF.